This T cell receptor (beta chain) was observed in a study of CD8 T cells in ankylosing spondylitis. Overall study results and limits: Clones tied to disease were said to be significantly enriched in matched ankylosing spondylitis synovial fluid. Ankylosing spondylitis blood appeared to be characterized by a TCR beta motif of eight highly homologous variants.

The table lists this clonotype with a few counts. Its target is not known. Generation of TCR beta libraries employed quantitative 5'-RACE incorporating molecular barcodes. A single record per CDR3 protein comes from TCRdb applying MiXCR to the 5' RACE reads. Of approximately 300,000 distinct CDR3 sequences listed, roughly 8% were seen once; the top ten hold more than 14%. The specimen was blood, either unsorted or a sorted T cell fraction (not recorded which). The TCR comes from a male donor with ankylosing spondylitis.

CDR3: CSVVTSGISYEQYF. CDR3 in DNA: TGCAGCGTTGTTACTAGCGGTATATCCTACGAGCAGTACTTC. The chain has TRBV29-1 and TRBJ2-7; 8 bases agree with TRBD2. V dropped 4 bases and J dropped 1; count of bases not matched to a gene: 6. The CDR3 sequence is 14 residues long. Germline V CDR1 and CDR2: SQVTM, ANQGSEA.